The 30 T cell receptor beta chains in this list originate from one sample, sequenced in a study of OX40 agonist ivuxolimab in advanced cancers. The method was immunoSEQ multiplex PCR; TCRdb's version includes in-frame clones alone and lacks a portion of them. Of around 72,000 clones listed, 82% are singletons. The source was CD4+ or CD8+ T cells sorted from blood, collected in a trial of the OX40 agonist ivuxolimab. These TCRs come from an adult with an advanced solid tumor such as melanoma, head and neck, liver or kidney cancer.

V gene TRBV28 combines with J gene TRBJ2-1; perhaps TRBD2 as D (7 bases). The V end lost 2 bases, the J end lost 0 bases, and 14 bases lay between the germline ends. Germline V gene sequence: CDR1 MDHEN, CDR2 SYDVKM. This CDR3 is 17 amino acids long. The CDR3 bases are TGTGCCAGCAGTTTACCTCGCGGGGGCATCTCCTACAATGAGCAGTTCTTC. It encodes CASSLPRGGISYNEQFF. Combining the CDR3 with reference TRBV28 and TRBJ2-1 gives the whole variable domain DVKVTQSSRYLVKRTGEKVFLECVQDMDHENMFWYRQDPGLGLRLIYFSYDVKMKEKGDIPEGYSVSREKKERFSLILESASTNQTSMYLCASSLPRGGISYNEQFFGPGTRLTVL.

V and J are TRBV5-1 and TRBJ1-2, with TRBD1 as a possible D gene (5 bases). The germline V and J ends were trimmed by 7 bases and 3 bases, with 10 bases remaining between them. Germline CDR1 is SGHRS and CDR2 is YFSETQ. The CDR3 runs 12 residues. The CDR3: CASAWGDYGYTF. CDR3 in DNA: TGCGCCAGCGCTTGGGGGGACTATGGCTACACCTTC. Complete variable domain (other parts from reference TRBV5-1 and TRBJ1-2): KAGVTQTPRYLIKTRGQQVTLSCSPISGHRSVSWYQQTPGQGLQFLFEYFSETQRNKGNFPGRFSGRQFSNSRSEMNVSTLELGDSALYLCASAWGDYGYTFGSGTRLTVV.

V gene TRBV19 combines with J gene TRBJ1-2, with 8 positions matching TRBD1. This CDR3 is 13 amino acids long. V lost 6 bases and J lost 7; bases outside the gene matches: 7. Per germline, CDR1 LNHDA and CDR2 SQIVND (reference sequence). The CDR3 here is CASRMDRDRGYTF. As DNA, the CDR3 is TGTGCCAGTAGGATGGACAGGGATCGTGGCTACACCTTC.

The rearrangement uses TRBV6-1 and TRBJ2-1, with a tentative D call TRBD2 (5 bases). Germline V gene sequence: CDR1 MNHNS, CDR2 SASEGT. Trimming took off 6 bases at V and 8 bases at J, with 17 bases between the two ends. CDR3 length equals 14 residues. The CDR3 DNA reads TGTGCCAGCAGCCTACTCTGGACGGGATATGAGCAGTTCTTC. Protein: CASSLLWTGYEQFF.

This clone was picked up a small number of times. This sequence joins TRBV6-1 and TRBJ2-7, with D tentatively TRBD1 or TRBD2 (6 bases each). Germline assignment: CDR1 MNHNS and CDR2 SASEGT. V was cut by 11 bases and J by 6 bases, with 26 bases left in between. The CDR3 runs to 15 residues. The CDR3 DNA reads TGTGCCGCCTACAAGAAGGGGCTAGGGGGGCTCGAGCAGTACTTC. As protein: CAAYKKGLGGLEQYF.

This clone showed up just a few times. The chain's CDR3 is CSALGETQYF. The CDR3 bases are TGCAGTGCCCTGGGAGAGACCCAGTACTTC. The J gene is TRBJ2-5, the V gene TRBV20-1; no clear D. CDR3 length equals 10 residues. Germline V gene sequence: CDR1 DFQATT, CDR2 SNEGSKA (reference sequence). V lost 6 bases to trimming and J lost 4 bases, with 6 bases between them.

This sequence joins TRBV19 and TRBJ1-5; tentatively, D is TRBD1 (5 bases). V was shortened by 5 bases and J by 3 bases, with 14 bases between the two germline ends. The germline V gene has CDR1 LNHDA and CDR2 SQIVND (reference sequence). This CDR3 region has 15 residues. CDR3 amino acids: CASSPQQTDNQPQHF. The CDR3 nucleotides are TGTGCCAGTAGTCCCCAACAGACAGACAATCAGCCCCAGCATTTT. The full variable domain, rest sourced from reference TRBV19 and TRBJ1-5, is DGGITQSPKYLFRKEGQNVTLSCEQNLNHDAMYWYRQDPGQGLRLIYYSQIVNDFQKGDIAEGYSVSREKKESFPLTVTSAQKNPTAFYLCASSPQQTDNQPQHFGDGTRLSIL.

The chain's CDR3 is CASSPAGGTTNEKLFF. CDR3 in DNA: TGTGCCAGCAGCCCAGCCGGGGGGACAACTAATGAAAAACTGTTTTTT. This chain uses TRBV11-2 with TRBJ1-4; weak D call: TRBD1 (5 bases). The V end lost 5 bases, the J end lost 0 bases, and 13 bases lay between the germline ends. CDR1 and CDR2 (germline): SGHAT, FQNNGV. The CDR3 has 16 residues.

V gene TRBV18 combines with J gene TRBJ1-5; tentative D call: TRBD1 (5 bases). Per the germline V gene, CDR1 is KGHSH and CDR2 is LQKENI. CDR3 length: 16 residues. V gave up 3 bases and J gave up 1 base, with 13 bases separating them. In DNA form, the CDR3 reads TGTGCCAGCTCACCTTATGGGGGGACGAGCAATCAGCCCCAGCATTTT. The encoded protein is CASSPYGGTSNQPQHF.

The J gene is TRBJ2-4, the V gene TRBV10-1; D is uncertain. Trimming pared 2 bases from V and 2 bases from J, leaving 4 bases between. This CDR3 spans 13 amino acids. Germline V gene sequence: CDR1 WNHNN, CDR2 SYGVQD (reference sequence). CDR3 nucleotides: TGCGCCAGCAGTGAGAATTCCAAAAACATTCAGTACTTC. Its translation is CASSENSKNIQYF.

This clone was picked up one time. The CDR3 spells CAWTPGGGSFGYTF. The CDR3 DNA reads TGTGCCTGGACACCAGGCGGCGGGTCTTTTGGCTACACCTTC. The chain is built from TRBV30 and TRBJ1-2; D gene uncertain. V was pared by 4 bases and J by 7 bases, with 19 bases between. Looked up from germline, CDR1 is GTSNPN and CDR2 is SVGIG (reference sequence). The CDR3 is 14 residues long.

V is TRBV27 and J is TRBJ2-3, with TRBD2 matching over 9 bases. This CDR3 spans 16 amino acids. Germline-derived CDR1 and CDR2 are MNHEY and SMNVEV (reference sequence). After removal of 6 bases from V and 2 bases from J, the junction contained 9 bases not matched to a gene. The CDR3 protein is CASRRNSGSYTDTQYF. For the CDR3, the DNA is TGTGCCAGCAGGAGAAATAGCGGGAGCTACACAGATACGCAGTATTTT.

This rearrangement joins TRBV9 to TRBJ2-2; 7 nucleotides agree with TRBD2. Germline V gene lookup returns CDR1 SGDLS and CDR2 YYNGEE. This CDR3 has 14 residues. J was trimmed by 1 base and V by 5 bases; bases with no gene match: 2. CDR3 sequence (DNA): TGTGCCAGCAGATCTAGCGGGAACACCGGGGAGCTGTTTTTT. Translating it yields CASRSSGNTGELFF.

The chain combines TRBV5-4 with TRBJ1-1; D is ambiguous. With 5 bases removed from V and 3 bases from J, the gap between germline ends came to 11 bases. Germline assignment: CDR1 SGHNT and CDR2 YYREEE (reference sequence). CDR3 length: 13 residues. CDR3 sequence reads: CASRPLGYTEAFF. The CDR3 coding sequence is TGTGCCAGCAGGCCTTTGGGGTACACTGAAGCTTTCTTT.

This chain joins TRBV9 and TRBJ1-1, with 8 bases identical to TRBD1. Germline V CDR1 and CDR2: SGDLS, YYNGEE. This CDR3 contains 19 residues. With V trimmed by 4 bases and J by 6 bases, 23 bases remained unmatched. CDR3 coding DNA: TGTGCCAGCAGCCCGTCTCCTAGAAGGGCAGGGGGCCGGGGCGCTGAAGCTTTCTTT. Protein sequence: CASSPSPRRAGGRGAEAFF.

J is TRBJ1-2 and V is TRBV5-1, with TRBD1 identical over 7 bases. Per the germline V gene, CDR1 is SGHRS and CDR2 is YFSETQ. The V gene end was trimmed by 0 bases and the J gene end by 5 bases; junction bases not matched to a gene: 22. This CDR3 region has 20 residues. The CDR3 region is CASSLATLTGQLRDYYGYTF. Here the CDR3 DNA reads TGCGCCAGCAGCTTGGCTACCTTGACAGGGCAACTCAGAGACTATTATGGCTACACCTTC.

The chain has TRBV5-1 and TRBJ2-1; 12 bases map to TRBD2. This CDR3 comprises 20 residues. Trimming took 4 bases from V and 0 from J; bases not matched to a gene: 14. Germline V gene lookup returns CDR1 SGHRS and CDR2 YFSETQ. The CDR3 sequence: CASSPYRGTSGRLSYNEQFF. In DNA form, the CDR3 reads TGCGCCAGCAGCCCCTACCGTGGGACTAGCGGGCGTCTCTCCTACAATGAGCAGTTCTTC.

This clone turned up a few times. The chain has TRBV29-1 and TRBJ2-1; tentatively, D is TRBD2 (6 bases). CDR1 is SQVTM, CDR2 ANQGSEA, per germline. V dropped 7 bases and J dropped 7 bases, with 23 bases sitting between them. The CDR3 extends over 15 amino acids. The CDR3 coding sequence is TGCAGCGCCTTCTCTAGAGGGCGGGACTCAAATGAGCAGTTCTTC. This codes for CSAFSRGRDSNEQFF.

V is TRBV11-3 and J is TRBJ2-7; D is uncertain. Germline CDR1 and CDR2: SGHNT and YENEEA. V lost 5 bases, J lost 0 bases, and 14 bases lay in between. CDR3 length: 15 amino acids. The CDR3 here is CASSPQGASSYEQYV. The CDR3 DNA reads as TGTGCCAGCAGCCCCCAAGGAGCAAGCTCCTACGAGCAGTACGTC.

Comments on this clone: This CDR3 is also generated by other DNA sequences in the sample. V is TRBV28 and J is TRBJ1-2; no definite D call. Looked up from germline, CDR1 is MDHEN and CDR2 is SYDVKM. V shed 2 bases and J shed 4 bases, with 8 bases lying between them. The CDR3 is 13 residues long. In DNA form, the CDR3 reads TGTGCCAGCAGTTTAGGACGGATCTATGGCTACACCTTC. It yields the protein CASSLGRIYGYTF.

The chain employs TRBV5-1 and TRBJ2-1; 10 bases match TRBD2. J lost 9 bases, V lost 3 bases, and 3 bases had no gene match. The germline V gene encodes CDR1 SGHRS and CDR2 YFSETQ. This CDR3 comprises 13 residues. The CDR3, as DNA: TGCGCCAGCAGCTCTCTAGCGGGGGTTGAGCAGTTCTTC. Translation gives CASSSLAGVEQFF.

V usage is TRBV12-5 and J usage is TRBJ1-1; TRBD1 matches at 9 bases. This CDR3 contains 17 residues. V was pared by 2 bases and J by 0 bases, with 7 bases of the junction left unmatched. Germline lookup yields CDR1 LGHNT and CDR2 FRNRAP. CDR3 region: CASGLNRGPLMNTEAFF. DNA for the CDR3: TGTGCTAGTGGTTTGAACAGGGGGCCCCTCATGAACACTGAAGCTTTCTTT.

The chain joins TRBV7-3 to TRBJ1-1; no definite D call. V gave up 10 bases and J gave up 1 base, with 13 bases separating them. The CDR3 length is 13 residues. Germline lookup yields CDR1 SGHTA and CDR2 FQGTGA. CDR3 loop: CATKESPNTEAFF. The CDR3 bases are TGTGCCACCAAGGAGTCCCCGAACACTGAAGCTTTCTTT. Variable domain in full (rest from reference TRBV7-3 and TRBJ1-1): GAGVSQTPSNKVTEKGKYVELRCDPISGHTALYWYRQSLGQGPEFLIYFQGTGAADDSGLPNDRFFAVRPEGSVSTLKIQRTERGDSAVYLCATKESPNTEAFFGQGTRLTVV.

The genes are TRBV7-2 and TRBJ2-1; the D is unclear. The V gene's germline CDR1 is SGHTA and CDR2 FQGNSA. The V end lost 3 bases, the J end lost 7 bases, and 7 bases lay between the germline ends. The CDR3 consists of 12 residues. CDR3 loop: CASSFNGNEQFF. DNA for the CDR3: TGTGCCAGCAGCTTTAACGGTAATGAGCAGTTCTTC.

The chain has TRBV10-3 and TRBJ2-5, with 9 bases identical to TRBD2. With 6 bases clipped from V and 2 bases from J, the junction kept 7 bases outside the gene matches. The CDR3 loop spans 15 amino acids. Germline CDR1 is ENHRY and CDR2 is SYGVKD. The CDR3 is CAIRAAGGRQETQYF. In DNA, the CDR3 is TGTGCCATCAGGGCGGCGGGGGGGCGGCAAGAGACCCAGTACTTC.

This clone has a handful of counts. CDR3 amino acids: CTSSQDEMVAGVPYEQYF. The DNA of the CDR3 is TGCACCAGCAGCCAAGATGAAATGGTAGCGGGAGTACCCTACGAGCAGTACTTC. The chain is built from TRBV1 and TRBJ2-7; the D call in the table, TRBD2, was not verified against the DNA. TRBV1 is deemed a pseudogene. The CDR3 runs to 18 residues.

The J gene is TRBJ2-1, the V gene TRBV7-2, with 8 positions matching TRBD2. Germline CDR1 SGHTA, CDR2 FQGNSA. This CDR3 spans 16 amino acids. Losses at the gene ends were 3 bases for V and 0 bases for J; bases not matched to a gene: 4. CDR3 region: CASSLNSGVSYNEQFF. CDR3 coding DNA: TGTGCCAGCAGCTTGAATAGCGGGGTCTCCTACAATGAGCAGTTCTTC.

CDR3: CASSGGRAILFYNEQFF. In DNA, the CDR3 is TGTGCCAGCAGCGGGGGGCGGGCCATCTTATTCTACAATGAGCAGTTCTTC. This sequence joins TRBV9 and TRBJ2-1, with D possibly matching TRBD1 (6 bases). The germline CDR1 and CDR2 sequences are SGDLS and YYNGEE. CDR3 length equals 17 residues. V was pared by 3 bases and J by 3 bases, with 19 bases between.

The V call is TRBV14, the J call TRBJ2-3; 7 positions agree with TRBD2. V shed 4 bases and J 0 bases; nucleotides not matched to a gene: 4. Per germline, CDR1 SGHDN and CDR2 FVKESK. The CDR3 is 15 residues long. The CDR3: CASSRASGSTDTQYF. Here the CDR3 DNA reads TGTGCCAGCAGCCGGGCTAGCGGAAGCACAGATACGCAGTATTTT. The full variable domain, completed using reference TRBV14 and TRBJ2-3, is EAGVTQFPSHSVIEKGQTVTLRCDPISGHDNLYWYRRVMGKEIKFLLHFVKESKQDESGMPNNRFLAERTGGTYSTLKVQPAELEDSGVYFCASSRASGSTDTQYFGPGTRLTVL.

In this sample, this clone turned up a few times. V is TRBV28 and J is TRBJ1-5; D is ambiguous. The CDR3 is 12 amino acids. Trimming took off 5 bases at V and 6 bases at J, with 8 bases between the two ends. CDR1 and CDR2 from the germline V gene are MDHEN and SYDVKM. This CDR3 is CASSEASQPQHF. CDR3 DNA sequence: TGTGCCAGCAGTGAGGCATCTCAGCCCCAGCATTTT.